Following are 15 T cell receptor beta chains from one sample sequenced in a study of shared clonotypes between healthy human individuals. Naive-designated CD8 cells lacked CD45RO, were positively enriched for CCR7, and omitted terminally differentiated effector memory CD45RA+ cells. Using immunoSEQ multiplex PCR, the repertoire was profiled, and TCRdb retains in-frame clones only, with some absent. Here the sample spans some 2,000,000 clones, approximately 94% being singletons. The material sequenced was naive CD8+ T cells sorted from blood. The receptors here all came from a young man in good health.

The chain links TRBV28 to TRBJ2-5; 10 bases agree with TRBD1. This CDR3 spans 17 amino acids. Germline values: CDR1 MDHEN, CDR2 SYDVKM. The J segment lost 1 base and the V segment lost 5 bases, leaving 10 bases of the junction unmatched. CDR3 loop: CASSLFDGTGAQETQYF. The CDR3, as DNA: TGTGCCAGCAGTCTCTTTGATGGGACAGGGGCCCAAGAGACCCAGTACTTC.

This clone was counted between two and nine times. The gene calls are TRBV10-3 and TRBJ2-6; D not certain. The CDR3 runs 15 residues. Between the trimmed V and J ends, which lost 9 bases and 0 bases, there was a span of 12 bases. Germline lookup yields CDR1 ENHRY and CDR2 SYGVKD. In DNA form, the CDR3 reads TGTGCCATTGGGTCTTCATCCTCTGGGGCCAACGTCCTGACTTTC. Protein: CAIGSSSSGANVLTF.

V and J are TRBV6-5 and TRBJ2-2, with D unclear. The CDR3 has 13 amino acids. V was cut by 4 bases and J by 6 bases, with 9 bases left in between. Germline CDR1 is MNHEY and CDR2 is SVGAGI. The CDR3 nucleotides are TGTGCCAGCAGTTTCCGAGCATCCGGGGAGCTGTTTTTT. Translation: CASSFRASGELFF.

To note about this clone: This sample includes further DNA sequences coding for the same CDR3. The chain joins TRBV6-1 to TRBJ2-7, with 14 bases identical to TRBD2. The ends lost 1 base at V and 4 bases at J; junction bases unmatched: 0. The CDR3 length is 15 residues. From germline, CDR1 is MNHNS and CDR2 SASEGT. The CDR3 reads CASSEGTSGGYEQYF. CDR3 DNA sequence: TGTGCCAGCAGTGAAGGGACTAGCGGGGGGTACGAGCAGTACTTC.

This clone is a singleton in its sample. This sequence joins TRBV2 and TRBJ2-7; D might be TRBD1 or TRBD2, each matching 5 bases. Germline assignment: CDR1 SNHLY and CDR2 FYNNEI. V was cut by 8 bases and J by 2 bases, with 16 bases left in between. There are 14 residues in the CDR3. CDR3 coding DNA: TGTGCCAGCCACAACCGGGACGCGACCTACGAGCAGTACTTC. This gives the protein CASHNRDATYEQYF.

The chain is built from TRBV7-8 and TRBJ2-1, with TRBD2 identical over 8 bases. CDR3 size: 16 residues. After removal of 3 bases from V and 1 base from J, the junction contained 5 bases not matched to a gene. The germline CDR1 and CDR2 sequences are SGHVS and FQNEAQ. DNA for the CDR3: TGTGCCAGCAGCTTTTATACTAGCGGATCCTACAATGAGCAGTTCTTC. Amino acid sequence: CASSFYTSGSYNEQFF.

The rearrangement uses TRBV7-9 and TRBJ2-7, with D perhaps TRBD1 (6 bases). V lost 1 base and J lost 3, with 10 bases in between. Germline V gene lookup returns CDR1 SEHNR and CDR2 FQNEAQ (reference sequence). CDR3 size: 14 residues. The CDR3 spells CASSLGTVFYEQYF. CDR3 DNA: TGTGCCAGCAGCTTAGGGACAGTTTTCTACGAGCAGTACTTC.

This clone was found once. V is TRBV27 and J is TRBJ1-1; 7 bases line up with TRBD1. The CDR3 contains 13 residues. Unmatched junction bases numbered 4, after V lost 9 bases and J lost 0 bases. Germline CDR1 MNHEY, CDR2 SMNVEV (reference sequence). The CDR3 is CASVGGVNTEAFF. DNA of the CDR3: TGTGCCAGTGTAGGGGGCGTGAACACTGAAGCTTTCTTT.

This clone was observed once. This sequence joins TRBV25-1 and TRBJ2-7; possible D gene TRBD2, 5 bases. The germline V gene encodes CDR1 MGHDK and CDR2 SYGVNS. Trimming left V 0 bases short and J 3 bases short, with 12 bases between. The CDR3 length is 15 residues. DNA for the CDR3: TGTGCCAGCAGTGAATATGGAGGCAGCGGCTACGAGCAGTACTTC. It translates to CASSEYGGSGYEQYF.

The chain couples TRBV4-1 to TRBJ1-1; 7 bases are a match to TRBD1. The V segment lost 1 base and the J segment 0 bases; nucleotides outside the gene matches: 5. This CDR3 contains 16 residues. Germline loops: CDR1 MGHRA, CDR2 YSYEKL. The DNA for the CDR3 is TGCGCCAGCAGCCAAGCGGAGGGGGCTCTGAACACTGAAGCTTTCTTT. Translation: CASSQAEGALNTEAFF.

V gene TRBV27 combines with J gene TRBJ2-5; D uncertain. The germline gives CDR1 MNHEY, CDR2 SMNVEV (reference sequence). There are 13 residues in the CDR3. The germline V and J ends were trimmed by 5 bases and 3 bases, with 10 bases remaining between them. The CDR3 protein is CASSPTKEETQYF. Here the CDR3 DNA reads TGTGCCAGCAGTCCCACAAAAGAAGAGACCCAGTACTTC.

CDR3 protein: CAISDPRQAQETQYF. Written as DNA, the CDR3 is TGTGCCATCAGTGATCCCCGACAGGCTCAAGAGACCCAGTACTTC. The chain joins TRBV10-3 to TRBJ2-5, with TRBD1 as a possible D gene (6 bases). The germline V gene encodes CDR1 ENHRY and CDR2 SYGVKD. Between the trimmed V and J ends, which lost 3 bases and 2 bases, there was a span of 13 bases. CDR3 size: 15 residues.

Concerning this clone: The same CDR3 can be traced to other DNA sequences in this sample. The V gene is TRBV5-6, the J gene TRBJ2-7; D is undetermined. Trimming took 2 bases from V and 3 from J, leaving 6 bases between them. Looked up from germline, CDR1 is SGHDT and CDR2 is YYEEEE. There are 12 residues in the CDR3. CDR3 coding DNA: TGTGCCAGCAGCTTTCAGAACTACGAGCAGTACTTC. This encodes CASSFQNYEQYF.

The chain employs TRBV19 and TRBJ1-1, with 7 bases that match TRBD1. The CDR3 is 15 amino acids. V lost 4 bases and J lost 1; bases outside the gene matches: 6. From germline, CDR1 is LNHDA and CDR2 SQIVND (reference sequence). The CDR3 DNA reads TGTGCCAGTAGTACTTCGGGACAGACGAACACTGAAGCTTTCTTT. Its translation: CASSTSGQTNTEAFF.

This sequence joins TRBV7-6 and TRBJ2-7, with TRBD1 matching over 10 bases. The junction had 4 bases not matched to a gene; V was cut back by 1 base and J by 4 bases. Germline V gene sequence: CDR1 SGHVS, CDR2 FNYEAQ. The CDR3 sequence is 15 residues long. The DNA of the CDR3 is TGTGCCAGCAGCTTAGGGAGGGGACAGGGGTACGAGCAGTACTTC. Residues: CASSLGRGQGYEQYF. The complete variable domain, with remaining parts taken from reference TRBV7-6 and TRBJ2-7, reads GAGVSQSPRYKVTKRGQDVALRCDPISGHVSLYWYRQALGQGPEFLTYFNYEAQQDKSGLPNDRFSAERPEGSISTLTIQRTEQRDSAMYRCASSLGRGQGYEQYFGPGTRLTVT.